This record concerns one T cell receptor beta chain sequence. Its matching antigen is unknown. Germline is not matched at one junction end, which may reflect a read error. These data belong to a study of Ad26.COV2.S vaccination and SARS-CoV-2 variants. Sequencing used immunoSEQ multiplex PCR; TCRdb keeps in-frame clones, though not all of them. The profile shows hundreds of thousands of clones, about 91% of them singletons. Study conclusions and caveats: The study found similar non-spike TCR breadth in vaccine and placebo recipients. Possible underestimation of total T cell responses by the TCR breadth and depth analyses was noted. Marked by substantial breadth, spike-specific CD8+ and CD4+ T cell responses were reportedly seen after vaccination. Placebo recipients showed lower spike-specific TCR breadth than vaccinees.

This CDR3 has 12 residues. Germline values: CDR1 MNHNY, CDR2 SVGAGI (reference sequence). The sequences come from peripheral blood, collected after recovery from COVID-19. The clonotype was recovered from a human donor who had recovered from COVID-19. This rearrangement joins TRBV6-6 to TRBJ2-1; D might be TRBD1 (7 bases). CDR3 amino acids: CASSYSEGAAVF. The CDR3 DNA sequence: TGTGCCAGCAGTTACTCGGAGGGGGCAGCGGTCTTC.